This T cell receptor (beta chain) was recovered during a study of glioma-infiltrating T cells. The study, taken as a whole, reports: Only very few CDR3 sequences appeared in both tissue and blood. Above-expected tissue-blood divergence occurred in all gliomas, most in low-grade ones.

CDR1 and CDR2 (germline): SGHTA, FQGNSA. This CDR3 has 15 residues. Trimming left V 3 bases short and J 6 bases short, with 12 bases between. As for this clonotype: Its antigen remains unknown. This beta chain turned up in a library designed for alpha chains; as an off-target read, its abundance says little.

TCR alpha and beta CDR3 regions were amplified from RNA using iRepertoire nested multiplex PCR. Input was roughly 100-450 ng of tissue mRNA or PBMC total RNA. Each CDR3 protein gets one entry after TCRdb re-called the multiplex PCR reads with MiXCR. The sample shows about 3,500 distinct CDR3 sequences, 92% of them seen only once. This clonotype was sampled from a human donor with low-grade glioma or glioblastoma, undergoing nonglioma brain surgery, or in good health (not recorded which). Sequencing input: glioma tissue, nonneoplastic brain tissue, or PBMCs (not recorded which). V is TRBV7-2 and J is TRBJ1-6; TRBD1 might be the D (5 bases). CDR3 in DNA: TGTGCCAGCAGCTTTCAACAGGCTATTAATTCACCCCTCCACTTT. This sequence encodes CASSFQQAINSPLHF.